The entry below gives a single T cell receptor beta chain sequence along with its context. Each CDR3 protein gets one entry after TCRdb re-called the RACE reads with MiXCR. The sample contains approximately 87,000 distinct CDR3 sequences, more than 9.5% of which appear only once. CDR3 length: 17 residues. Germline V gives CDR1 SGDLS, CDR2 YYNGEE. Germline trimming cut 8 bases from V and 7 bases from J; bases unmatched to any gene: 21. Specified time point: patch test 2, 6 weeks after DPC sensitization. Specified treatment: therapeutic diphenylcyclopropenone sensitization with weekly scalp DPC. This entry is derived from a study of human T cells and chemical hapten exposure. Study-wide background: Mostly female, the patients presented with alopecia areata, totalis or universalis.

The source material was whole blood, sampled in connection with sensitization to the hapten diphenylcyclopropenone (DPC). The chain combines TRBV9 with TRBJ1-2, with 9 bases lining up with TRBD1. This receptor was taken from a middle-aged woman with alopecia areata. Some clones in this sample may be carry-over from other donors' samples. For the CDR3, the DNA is TGTGCCAGTGCCCCGGGGGACAGGGTCCAGTCTGTAGGTGGCTACACCTTC. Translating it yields CASAPGDRVQSVGGYTF.